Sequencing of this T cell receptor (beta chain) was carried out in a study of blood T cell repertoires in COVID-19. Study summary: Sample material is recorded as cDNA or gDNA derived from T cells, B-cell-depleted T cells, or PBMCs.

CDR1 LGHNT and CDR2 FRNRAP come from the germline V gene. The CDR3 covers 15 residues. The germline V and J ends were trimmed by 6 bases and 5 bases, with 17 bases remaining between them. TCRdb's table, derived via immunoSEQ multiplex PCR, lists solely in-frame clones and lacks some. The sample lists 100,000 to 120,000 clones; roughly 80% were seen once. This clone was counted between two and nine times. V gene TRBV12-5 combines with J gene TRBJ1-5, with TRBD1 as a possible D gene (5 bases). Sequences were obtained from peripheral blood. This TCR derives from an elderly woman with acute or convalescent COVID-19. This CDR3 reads CASGPTLPGDQPQHF. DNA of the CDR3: TGTGCTAGTGGCCCGACTCTGCCGGGGGATCAGCCCCAGCATTTT.